These 18 T cell receptor beta chains were sequenced from one sample in a study of T cells in localized non-small cell lung cancer. Assay: immunoSEQ multiplex PCR; the TCRdb copy retains only in-frame clones and omits some. Here the sample spans around 140,000 clones, 80% to 90% being singletons. This material consisted of peripheral blood, taken before any cancer treatment. The receptors originated from a female donor of 60 years or more with stage I lung adenocarcinoma.

J is TRBJ1-5 and V is TRBV7-2; 7 bases map to TRBD1. The ends lost 1 base at V and 3 bases at J; junction bases unmatched: 6. Germline V lookup: CDR1 SGHTA, CDR2 FQGNSA. The CDR3 covers 16 residues. The CDR3 protein is CASSLGYRGLNQPQHF. CDR3 in DNA: TGTGCCAGCAGCTTAGGATACAGGGGACTCAATCAGCCCCAGCATTTT.

The rearrangement uses TRBV19 and TRBJ1-5, with D possibly being TRBD1 (6 bases). The germline CDR1 and CDR2 sequences are LNHDA and SQIVND (reference sequence). The CDR3 has 18 amino acids. Trimming shortened V by 6 bases and J by 4 bases, and 25 bases separated the two germline ends. CDR3 in amino acids: CASRSWTVIASGNQPQHF. The CDR3 DNA is TGTGCCAGTAGGTCCTGGACAGTGATAGCTTCGGGGAATCAGCCCCAGCATTTT.

This rearrangement joins TRBV25-1 to TRBJ2-3; 8 positions match TRBD2. CDR1 and CDR2 (germline): MGHDK, SYGVNS. CDR3 length: 14 residues. Germline trimming cut 8 bases from V and 4 bases from J; bases unmatched to any gene: 8. The CDR3 here is CASGGGRLADTQYF. DNA for the CDR3: TGTGCCAGCGGGGGCGGGAGGTTGGCAGATACGCAGTATTTT.

This clone occurred once. V usage is TRBV27 and J usage is TRBJ2-7, with TRBD1 identical over 10 bases. This CDR3 spans 12 amino acids. Germline V gene sequence: CDR1 MNHEY, CDR2 SMNVEV (reference sequence). The J segment lost 6 bases and the V segment lost 8 bases, leaving 4 bases of the junction unmatched. For the CDR3, the DNA is TGTGCCAGCCGGACAGGGGGAGGCGAGCAGTACTTC. It specifies CASRTGGGEQYF.

The genes are TRBV7-3 and TRBJ2-1; D gene ambiguous. Trimming stripped 5 bases from V and 9 bases from J, with 14 bases between. Germline V CDR1 and CDR2: SGHTA, FQGTGA. This CDR3 is built from 13 residues. The CDR3 loop reads CASSADVGGEQFF. As DNA, the CDR3 is TGTGCCAGCAGCGCGGATGTAGGTGGTGAGCAGTTCTTC.

This chain uses TRBV5-4 with TRBJ2-7, with 8 bases that match TRBD1. V lost 0 bases to trimming and J lost 3 bases; unmatched junction nucleotides: 5. Germline V lookup: CDR1 SGHNT, CDR2 YYREEE (reference sequence). CDR3 length: 15 residues. In DNA form, the CDR3 reads TGTGCCAGCAGCTTGGGTGGACAGGGTGGCTACGAGCAGTACTTC. Protein sequence: CASSLGGQGGYEQYF.

The chain uses TRBV21-1 and TRBJ2-7; the table's D call of TRBD1 was not tested on the DNA. TRBV21-1 is deemed a pseudogene. The CDR3 consists of 14 residues. In DNA form, the CDR3 reads TGTGCCAGCACCATGACAGGGGGCGCCTACGAGCAGTACTTC. It codes for CASTMTGGAYEQYF.

This clone was recorded a few times. The chain links TRBV9 to TRBJ1-2, with 8 nucleotides matching TRBD1. CDR1 and CDR2 (germline): SGDLS, YYNGEE. The CDR3 extends over 16 amino acids. Unmatched junction bases numbered 6, after V lost 2 bases and J lost 0 bases. In DNA form, the CDR3 reads TGTGCCAGCAGCGTTAAACCAGGGGGCTCTAACTATGGCTACACCTTC. This codes for CASSVKPGGSNYGYTF.

This chain connects TRBV5-1 to TRBJ2-7, with 8 positions matching TRBD1. Trimming took 4 bases from V and 5 from J; bases not matched to a gene: 11. CDR3 length: 15 residues. The V gene's germline CDR1 is SGHRS and CDR2 YFSETQ. The CDR3 is CASSQGRQGLDEQYF. CDR3 coding DNA: TGCGCCAGCAGCCAAGGTCGACAGGGGTTGGACGAGCAGTACTTC.

The J gene is TRBJ2-5, the V gene TRBV5-1; D call uncertain. Per the germline V gene, CDR1 is SGHRS and CDR2 is YFSETQ. The V and J ends lost 1 base and 4 bases respectively, with 8 bases between them. This CDR3 spans 13 amino acids. In DNA form, the CDR3 reads TGCGCCAGCAGCTTGTTAACGGGAGAGACCCAGTACTTC. This sequence encodes CASSLLTGETQYF.

The rearrangement links TRBV11-1 to TRBJ2-3; D is unresolved. The CDR3 sequence is 14 residues long. Germline CDR1 reads SGHAT; CDR2 reads FQDESV (reference sequence). Trimming took off 5 bases at V and 3 bases at J, with 12 bases between the two ends. CDR3 bases: TGTGCCAGCAGCCCGTGGGGTGGGACAGATACGCAGTATTTT. Its protein is CASSPWGGTDTQYF.

V is TRBV6-5 and J is TRBJ2-5; D is unclear. Trimming cost V 5 bases and J 0 bases, with 4 bases left between them. The germline CDR1 and CDR2 sequences are MNHEY and SVGAGI. The CDR3 has 12 amino acids. The CDR3 DNA reads TGTGCCAGCAGTGGGAACCAAGAGACCCAGTACTTC. It yields the protein CASSGNQETQYF.

The chain is built from TRBV25-1 and TRBJ2-1, with TRBD2 as a possible D gene (6 bases). With 4 bases removed from V and 3 bases from J, the gap between germline ends came to 13 bases. The germline V gene has CDR1 MGHDK and CDR2 SYGVNS. CDR3 length: 15 amino acids. CDR3 protein: CASSVGGPLYNEQFF. In DNA, the CDR3 is TGTGCCAGCAGTGTCGGAGGGCCTCTCTACAATGAGCAGTTCTTC. Complete variable domain (other parts from reference TRBV25-1 and TRBJ2-1): EADIYQTPRYLVIGTGKKITLECSQTMGHDKMYWYQQDPGMELHLIHYSYGVNSTEKGDLSSESTVSRIRTEHFPLTLESARPSHTSQYLCASSVGGPLYNEQFFGPGTRLTVL.

Only one count was recorded for this clone. This chain connects TRBV30 to TRBJ1-6, with 7 bases matching TRBD1. V was pared by 5 bases and J by 7 bases, with 5 bases of the junction left unmatched. CDR1 GTSNPN and CDR2 SVGIG come from the germline V gene (reference sequence). There are 13 residues in the CDR3. The CDR3, as DNA: TGTGCCTGGTCGACAGGGTGGAATTCACCCCTCCACTTT. It is translated as CAWSTGWNSPLHF. The full variable domain, completed using reference TRBV30 and TRBJ1-6, is SQTIHQWPATLVQPVGSPLSLECTVEGTSNPNLYWYRQAAGRGLQLLFYSVGIGQISSEVPQNLSASRPQDRQFILSSKKLLLSDSGFYLCAWSTGWNSPLHFGNGTRLTVT.

This clone appeared a few times. The genes are TRBV7-8 and TRBJ2-7; TRBD1 matches 9 bases. Germline trimming cut 4 bases from V and 7 bases from J; bases unmatched to any gene: 5. This CDR3 contains 13 residues. Germline lookup yields CDR1 SGHVS and CDR2 FQNEAQ. The CDR3 nucleotides read TGTGCCAGCAGCTGGAACAGGGGGCAGGAGCAGTACTTC. It codes for CASSWNRGQEQYF.

The chain combines TRBV6-5 with TRBJ2-7, with 9 bases matching TRBD1. J lost 6 bases, V lost 6 bases, and 6 bases had no gene match. Looked up from germline, CDR1 is MNHEY and CDR2 is SVGAGI. There are 13 residues in the CDR3. Written as DNA, the CDR3 is TGTGCCAGCAGACAGGGGGCTCTTGCCGAGCAGTACTTC. Translating gives CASRQGALAEQYF.

The V gene is TRBV27, the J gene TRBJ2-7; tentatively, D is TRBD1 (5 bases). V shed 5 bases and J shed 0 bases, with 8 bases lying between them. CDR1 and CDR2 from the germline V gene are MNHEY and SMNVEV (reference sequence). The CDR3 is made up of 13 amino acids. CDR3 in DNA: TGTGCCAGCAGTGAGACAGCCTCCTACGAGCAGTACTTC. This encodes CASSETASYEQYF.

With regard to this clone: A read error is possible here, since a much larger clone lies one base away. The chain employs TRBV7-3 and TRBJ2-7; the D is unclear. V shed 5 bases and J shed 0 bases, with 11 bases lying between them. The CDR3 sequence is 14 residues long. Germline V gene sequence: CDR1 SGHTA, CDR2 FQGTGA. CDR3 in DNA: TGTGCCAGCAGCCAGGAGCCGTCCTCCTACGAGCAGTACTTC. It translates to CASSQEPSSYEQYF. Looking up the rest from reference TRBV7-3 and TRBJ2-7 gives the full variable domain: GAGVSQTPSNKVTEKGKYVELRCDPISGHTALYWYRQSLGQGPEFLIYFQGTGAADDSGLPNDRFFAVRPEGSVSTLKIQRTERGDSAVYLCASSQEPSSYEQYFGPGTRLTVT.